This entry is about one TCR beta chain. The antigen is not known. This table comes from immunoSEQ multiplex PCR, and its TCRdb copy is limited to in-frame clones, with some not included. This table has about 85,000 clones, over 80% appearing once. The data were taken from a study of graft-versus-host responses after intestinal transplantation. The CDR3 totals 16 residues. V lost 3 bases and J lost 2; bases outside the gene matches: 7. CDR1 MNHNS and CDR2 SASEGT come from the germline V gene. The sequence derives from a human donor who received an intestinal transplant. The J gene is TRBJ2-3, the V gene TRBV6-1; 8 bases match TRBD2. This specimen consisted of unstimulated CD8+ T cells sorted from spleen or lymph node cells, obtained before intestinal transplant. The CDR3 DNA reads as TGTGCCAGCAGTGATCACACTAGCGGCACCACAGATACGCAGTATTTT. It translates to CASSDHTSGTTDTQYF.